This TCR beta chain was retrieved from a study of Ad26.COV2.S vaccination and SARS-CoV-2 variants. CDR1 and CDR2 from the germline V gene are SEHNR and FQNEAQ (reference sequence). There are 12 residues in the CDR3. Trimming left V 5 bases short and J 4 bases short, with 6 bases between. Assay: immunoSEQ multiplex PCR; the TCRdb copy retains only in-frame clones and omits some. The table records more than 300,000 clones, 85% of them present only once. Concerning this clone: Other DNA sequences in this specimen translate into the identical CDR3.

Noted treatment: some 19 received Ad26.COV2.S at low or high dose, single or two shots; several received placebo; per-sample allocation not given. Vaccine and placebo recipients were sampled on day 63 after the first injection. The sequence was collected from a person aged 18-65 years who received the Ad26.COV2.S COVID-19 vaccine or a placebo. Specimen: peripheral blood, collected in a trial of Ad26.COV2.S vaccine versus placebo. The chain is built from TRBV7-9 and TRBJ1-3; no clear D gene. In DNA, the CDR3 is TGTGCCAGCAGCCCACAGGGAAACACCATATATTTT. This sequence encodes CASSPQGNTIYF. Supplemented by reference TRBV7-9 and TRBJ1-3, the full variable domain reads DTGVSQNPRHKITKRGQNVTFRCDPISEHNRLYWYRQTLGQGPEFLTYFQNEAQLEKSRLLSDRFSAERPKGSFSTLEIQRTEQGDSAMYLCASSPQGNTIYFGEGSWLTVV.